This record looks at one T cell receptor (beta chain) sequence and its context. Other DNA sequences in this sample translate to the same CDR3. Only in-frame clones appear in the TCRdb table, and some are missing; sequencing was by immunoSEQ multiplex PCR. Of hundreds of thousands of clones in the sample, around 90% are singletons; the top ten hold about 2.4%. The data were taken from a study of blood T cell repertoires in COVID-19. For the study at large: Italy, Spain and the United States were the sources of the convalescent and acute COVID-19 samples.

Participant-reported clinical history was the basis for cohort assignment. The CDR3 is 15 residues long. The V gene end was trimmed by 0 bases and the J gene end by 8 bases; junction bases not matched to a gene: 8. The germline V gene encodes CDR1 MNHEY and CDR2 SVGAGI. The receptor was derived from a man aged 60-69 years who had recovered from COVID-19. Sequencing input: PBMCs or T cells enriched from blood (not recorded which). This chain joins TRBV6-5 and TRBJ1-2, with 8 bases identical to TRBD1. CDR3 in DNA: TGTGCCAGCAGTTACTCGTTGGGTACAGGGGGGGGCTACACCTTC. Amino acid sequence: CASSYSLGTGGGYTF.